The subject of this entry is one T cell receptor beta chain. The target antigen is unknown. The data derive from a study of cytomegalovirus exposure and HLA in healthy donors. Study conclusions and caveats: Sequencing artifact likely explains a cluster of highly shared sequence variants. Later analysis showed TCR association rates varying by HLA locus, highest for DRB1 and lowest for HLA-C. A link between a missense DCLRE1C variant and TCR beta V- and J-gene trimming emerged from a later analysis.

In the PCR, 60 Vbeta and 13 Jbeta primers were used. Assay used: immunoSEQ multiplex PCR; TCRdb lists only in-frame clones, some missing. The sample includes 95,000 to 150,000 clones, approximately 66% seen only once; the top ten take roughly 8.6%. Germline CDR1 SGHRS, CDR2 YFSETQ. V lost 5 bases, J lost 8 bases, and 8 bases stayed unmatched. There are 14 residues in the CDR3. At the time of sampling, donors were nominally healthy, though unrecorded immune exposures were likely. The sequencing input was PBMCs. This TCR was sampled from a woman aged 35 to 49 in good health and CMV-seropositive. The rearrangement links TRBV5-1 to TRBJ1-2, with TRBD1 matching 11 bases. The CDR3 loop reads CASRPGQGEVGYTF. CDR3 in DNA: TGCGCCAGCAGGCCGGGACAGGGGGAAGTAGGCTACACCTTC.